Below are 15 T cell receptor beta chains sequenced from a single sample in a study of T cells in Graves' hyperthyroidism and ophthalmopathy. RNA transcripts were the template for amplifying TCR beta CDR3 regions. During a first-round RT-PCR of the TCR CDR3, the HTBI primer set was used. TCRdb reprocessed the multiplex PCR reads via MiXCR and lists one record per CDR3 protein. The data hold approximately 520,000 distinct CDR3 sequences, with roughly a quarter observed a single time. The sample comprised blood. The receptors stem from a woman younger than 45 with Graves' ophthalmopathy.

As regards this clonotype: The junction departs from germline at one end; a sequencing error may be responsible. The genes are TRBV3-1 and TRBJ1-5; 7 bases are a match to TRBD1. CDR1 and CDR2 (germline): LGHDT, YNNKEL (reference sequence). This CDR3 is 15 amino acids long. The CDR3 nucleotides are TGTGCCAGCAGCGGCCGTGGGGACAGCAATCAGCCCCAGCGTTTT. Encoded protein: CASSGRGDSNQPQRF.

This clonotype appeared a few times. This chain uses TRBV11-3 with TRBJ1-1, with 9 bases fitting TRBD1. V gave up 4 bases and J gave up 7 bases; unmatched junction bases: 7. Germline V CDR1 and CDR2: SGHNT, YENEEA. The CDR3 totals 14 residues. CDR3 DNA sequence: TGTGCCAGCAGCTCTGGACAGGGGAAGGATGAAGCTTTCTTT. Translated: CASSSGQGKDEAFF.

This clonotype was detected ten times or more. The rearrangement links TRBV20-1 to TRBJ1-2; a possible D gene is TRBD1 (6 bases). V lost 6 bases and J lost 2, with 13 bases in between. The CDR3 length is 13 residues. Germline V gene sequence: CDR1 DFQATT, CDR2 SNEGSKA (reference sequence). The CDR3 spells CSASSDRNYGYTF. CDR3 in DNA: TGCAGTGCATCTTCGGACAGAAACTATGGCTACACCTTC.

This clonotype was seen at least ten times. The gene calls are TRBV20-1 and TRBJ1-5; no firm D call. Trimming pared 6 bases from V and 2 bases from J, leaving 20 bases between. Germline CDR1 and CDR2: DFQATT and SNEGSKA (reference sequence). The CDR3 spans 16 residues. In DNA, the CDR3 is TGCAGTGCCTTTAGCGTCTACTTCGAGGGCAATCAGCCCCAGCATTTT. This encodes CSAFSVYFEGNQPQHF.

The CDR3 region has the DNA TGTGCCAGCAGTTTAGCGCACCTCGGACAGGGGGTTGAAGCTTTCTTT. Its protein product is CASSLAHLGQGVEAFF. This chain connects TRBV28 to TRBJ1-1; 10 bases fit TRBD1. The CDR3 totals 16 residues. CDR1 and CDR2 (germline): MDHEN, SYDVKM. The trim removed 2 bases at V and 7 bases at J, leaving 10 bases unmatched. Filled out from reference TRBV28 and TRBJ1-1, the complete variable domain reads DVKVTQSSRYLVKRTGEKVFLECVQDMDHENMFWYRQDPGLGLRLIYFSYDVKMKEKGDIPEGYSVSREKKERFSLILESASTNQTSMYLCASSLAHLGQGVEAFFGQGTRLTVV.

This clonotype came up once. This rearrangement joins TRBV28 to TRBJ1-2, with 9 bases matching TRBD1. This CDR3 has 15 residues. V trimming: 3 bases; J trimming: 2 bases; junction bases outside the gene matches: 4. CDR1 MDHEN and CDR2 SYDVKM come from the germline V gene. The CDR3 spells CASSFPGQGNYGYTF. The DNA of the CDR3 is TGTGCCAGCAGTTTCCCAGGACAGGGGAACTATGGCTACACCTTC.

This clonotype appeared many times. V usage is TRBV29-1 and J usage is TRBJ1-1; D may be TRBD1 (6 bases). The germline V gene has CDR1 SQVTM and CDR2 ANQGSEA. V lost 6 bases to trimming and J lost 4 bases, with 18 bases between them. CDR3 size: 14 residues. The CDR3 loop is CSVPTGSPVTEAFF. CDR3 nucleotides: TGCAGCGTGCCCACAGGGAGCCCAGTCACTGAAGCTTTCTTT. The full variable domain, in which reference TRBV29-1 and TRBJ1-1 provide the parts outside the CDR3, is SAVISQKPSRDICQRGTSLTIQCQVDSQVTMMFWYRQQPGQSLTLIATANQGSEATYESGFVIDKFPISRPNLTFSTLTVSNMSPEDSSIYLCSVPTGSPVTEAFFGQGTRLTVV.

The chain's CDR3 is CASRPSRTGRSYEQYF. Here the CDR3 DNA reads TGTGCCAGCAGACCTTCGCGGACGGGAAGATCCTACGAGCAGTACTTC. V gene TRBV2 combines with J gene TRBJ2-7; D is perhaps TRBD2 (5 bases). The germline V gene has CDR1 SNHLY and CDR2 FYNNEI. Trimming stripped 6 bases from V and 1 base from J, with 19 bases between. This CDR3 has 16 residues.

This clonotype was counted at least ten times. V gene TRBV11-2 combines with J gene TRBJ1-5; no clear D. The CDR3 spans 13 residues. Looked up from germline, CDR1 is SGHAT and CDR2 is FQNNGV. Trimming shortened V by 3 bases and J by 5 bases, and 8 bases separated the two germline ends. This chain's CDR3 is CASSFSYDQPQHF. The CDR3 region has the DNA TGTGCCAGCAGCTTTTCTTACGATCAGCCCCAGCATTTT.

The gene calls are TRBV6-1 and TRBJ2-5; possible D gene TRBD2, 6 bases. The CDR3 totals 13 residues. The germline V gene encodes CDR1 MNHNS and CDR2 SASEGT. The ends were cut back, 8 bases at V and 2 bases at J, with 12 bases in the middle. The CDR3 is CASAGTPQETQYF. The CDR3 DNA is TGTGCCAGCGCAGGGACTCCTCAAGAGACCCAGTACTTC.

This clonotype appeared once. A junction boundary mismatches the germline segment, possibly from a read error. The chain joins TRBV11-2 to TRBJ1-6; D possibly corresponds to TRBD1 (6 bases). Germline V gene lookup returns CDR1 SGHAT and CDR2 FQNNGV. This CDR3 is built from 16 residues. The CDR3: CASILQGNSYNSPLHF. The DNA of the CDR3 is TGTGCCAGCATCTTACAGGGAAACTCCTATAATTCACCCCTCCACTTT.

This clonotype was seen at least ten times. The chain combines TRBV12-3 or TRBV12-4 with TRBJ2-6; TRBD1 matches at 7 bases. With V trimmed by 3 bases and J by 2 bases, 4 bases remained unmatched. CDR3 length: 16 amino acids. The CDR3 spells CASSFQGVAGANVLTF. Written as DNA, the CDR3 is TGTGCCAGCAGTTTTCAGGGGGTGGCTGGGGCCAACGTCCTGACTTTC.

This clonotype has at least ten counts. The gene calls are TRBV7-2 and TRBJ1-1; perhaps TRBD1 as D (5 bases). V dropped 5 bases and J dropped 8 bases, with 21 bases sitting between them. The CDR3 totals 15 residues. Germline-derived CDR1 and CDR2 are SGHTA and FQGNSA. The CDR3: CASSPYLTGGGEAFF. CDR3 bases: TGTGCCAGCAGCCCCTACCTCACCGGTGGGGGAGAAGCTTTCTTT.

At least ten counts were recorded for this clonotype. This rearrangement joins TRBV6-1 to TRBJ1-5; D unresolved. The germline gives CDR1 MNHNS, CDR2 SASEGT. The V end was cut by 1 base, the J end by 6 bases, with 13 bases between. The CDR3 is 15 residues long. The CDR3 loop reads CASSEGEGESQPQHF. The DNA of the CDR3 is TGTGCCAGCAGTGAAGGGGAGGGTGAGAGTCAGCCCCAGCATTTT.

Many counts were recorded for this clonotype. The V gene is TRBV28, the J gene TRBJ1-5; D ambiguous. V lost 3 bases and J 9 bases, leaving 15 bases between the germline ends. The CDR3 length is 14 residues. Germline loops: CDR1 MDHEN, CDR2 SYDVKM. The CDR3, as DNA: TGTGCCAGCAGTTTTTCCCTTGGCGATCGGCCCCAGCATTTT. The encoded protein is CASSFSLGDRPQHF.